The text below deals with one TCR beta chain. This clonotype was picked up many times. Its antigen is not yet known. No much larger clone exists at a distance of one base, and base qualities are not known. For repertoire sequencing, the TCR beta CDR3 regions were amplified from RNA transcripts. The first round was an RT-PCR using HTBI primers with the Qiagen OneStep RT-PCR kit, and this first round was followed by a second-round multiplex PCR, then size selection and purification. The libraries underwent paired-end sequencing with 100 bp reads on an Illumina HiSeq2000. Regarding the original processing steps: SOAPnuke was used for read processing, and reads with adapters, uncalled bases, a mean Phred below 15, or no exact constant-primer or identifier match were discarded. High-quality paired reads were merged with COPE v1.2.5. Each unique nucleotide sequence was treated as a clonotype, and MiTCR v1.1 was used to align the clonotypes to the IMGT TRB V, D and J references. The analysis was limited to V-J combinations with a frequency above 0.0001, which together covered 99.2% of the repertoires. For each V-J combination, a TCR clonal expansion and chaos score was defined as the ratio of F50 clonal expansion to chaos observed in the TCRdist matrix. Welch's t-statistics and random forest were used to narrow the features down to around twelve V-J combinations, which were then fed into a naive Bayes classifier. The similarity between thyroid and blood repertoires was quantified using the Morisita-Horn index. TCRdb cleaned the public reads at Q25 with fastp, built clones with MiXCR and kept in-frame beta chains. Entries are consolidated by CDR3 protein sequence, retaining the most common genes and DNA. Here the V and J calls rest on TCRdb's processing, not on the authors' analysis. This sample is represented by roughly 610,000 distinct CDR3 sequences; about a fifth of them were singletons. The ten largest clonotypes hold approximately 7% of the sample.

The data derive from a study of Graves' ophthalmopathy and Graves' hyperthyroidism listed by TCRdb under 2018. Study-wide context: Peripheral blood was collected at initial diagnosis, before any treatment. For independent validation, a separate cohort was made up of 18 hyperthyroidism patients plus 17 patients who later progressed from hyperthyroidism to ophthalmopathy. TCR beta repertoire signatures were used to distinguish Graves' ophthalmopathy from Graves' hyperthyroidism and to predict progression to ophthalmopathy. To explore V-J signatures that distinguish ophthalmopathy from hyperthyroidism, a discovery set of 100 patients was enrolled, made up of under 50 with ophthalmopathy and roughly 55 with stable hyperthyroidism. The roughly 91 discovery patients were randomly divided into training and test sets at a 7:3 ratio. In more than five hyperthyroidism patients, the T-cell repertoires found in thyroid tissue were compared with those found in blood. Following sampling, methimazole starting at 30 mg daily was administered to hyperthyroidism patients, and high-dose intravenous methylprednisolone was administered to ophthalmopathy patients. In total, 135 blood samples were TCR-sequenced: under 45 ophthalmopathy, some 75 hyperthyroidism and some 17 hyperthyroidism-to-ophthalmopathy patients.

Hyperthyroidism was considered stable if no progression to ophthalmopathy occurred within 18 months of follow-up. Hyperthyroidism patients were newly diagnosed, were aged 18 to 65 years, and had a disease duration under 2 months. Patients were excluded if they had other autoimmune diseases, uncontrolled infections, pregnancy or lactation. Diagnosis was based on clinical symptoms, serum thyroxine, TRAb, thyroid ultrasound and orbital computed tomography. Using Ficoll-Paque density gradient centrifugation, PBMCs were isolated from less than 11 ml of fresh peripheral blood. Trizol reagent was used to extract the total RNA, and its quality was then checked on an Agilent 2100 Bioanalyzer. The full study reports these points: Most of the expanded thyroid clonotypes with a frequency above 0.001 were also detected in blood, and it was suggested that the thyroid immune response may be reflected by blood repertoires. In validation, the model predicted ophthalmopathy progression with about 71% sensitivity and roughly 72% specificity; around twelve predicted patients were CT-confirmed with GO in a median of around 6 months. Ophthalmopathy was separated from stable hyperthyroidism by the 13-signature model with around 89% sensitivity and around 81% specificity in cross-validation and with 80%/75% in the test set. Sample size was not predetermined statistically, and investigators were not blinded to group allocation.

The junction shows trimming of 7 bases on V and 1 base on J, and the gene matches do not reach 5 bases of it. The CDR3 starts with the cysteine, ends with the phenylalanine, and has 14 residues. Only the CDR3 part of the read is kept: 42 bases, read in frame from the first base. The clonotype was recovered from a woman between 18 and 29 years old with stable Graves' hyperthyroidism. Some clones in this sample may be carry-over from other donors' samples. Donor details come from another sample of the same person, matched by shared clones. The chain links TRBV12-3 or TRBV12-4 with TRBJ2-7; 9 junctional bases match TRBD1. The sample consisted of peripheral blood. The CDR3 reads as follows: CASKPGQGSYEQYF. DNA sequence: TGTGCCAGCAAACCGGGACAGGGTTCCTACGAGCAGTACTTC.